This record concerns one T cell receptor (beta chain) sequence. Its antigen is undetermined. Sequence at one end of the junction differs from germline and may be a read error. The method was immunoSEQ multiplex PCR; TCRdb's version includes in-frame clones alone and lacks a portion of them. The sample consists of 17,000 or so clones, 60% to 80% of them appearing once. The germline V gene has CDR1 SGHVS and CDR2 FQNEAQ. The length of the CDR3 is 16 residues. These data belong to a study of CD4 T cells in relation to SARS-CoV-2 and coronaviruses. About the research overall: After less than eleven days of antigen culture, PBMC TCR beta CDR3s were sequenced. Findings and limits, study-wide: Crossreactive clones expanded significantly less to SARS-CoV-2 than monoreactive clones.

The unexposed donors gave CD4+ T cells in about 2010-2019, prior to COVID-19. The cells were cultured for under twelve days before CD4+ T cells were isolated. As cell numbers allowed, unexposed-donor CD4+ T cells faced SARS-CoV-2 S/N and four cold-coronavirus spikes. Cultures received half-medium IL-2 refreshes on days 3 and 7. The sample comprised CD4+ T cells from PBMCs, cultured in vitro. The chain recombines TRBV7-8 with TRBJ1-2; 7 bases line up with TRBD1. This TCR derives from a human donor in good health. For the CDR3, the DNA is TGTGCCAGCAGTTTAGGGGGACAGACAGCCCTCTATGGCTACACCTTC. Translated: CASSLGGQTALYGYTF.